This TCR beta chain was observed in a study of cytomegalovirus exposure and HLA in healthy donors. General study findings and limits: Across donors, presence/absence analyses took sequencing depth to be roughly uniform.

This CDR3 has 16 amino acids. V dropped 4 bases and J dropped 3; count of bases not matched to a gene: 7. CDR1 MGHRA and CDR2 YSYEKL come from the germline V gene. The primer mix had 60 Vbeta and 13 Jbeta primers. Original analysis: A later analysis tallied approximately 80 million unique TCR beta chains, 9.5 million to 14 million of them shared. Measured with immunoSEQ multiplex PCR; TCRdb has only the in-frame clones, and not every one. Clonal size and the V and J genes are those of that table, whereas D and trimming came from the DNA. The sample comprises some 200,000 clones, about 12% of which are singletons, and less than 8.5% rests with the top ten. Of note for this clone: Its antigen is currently unknown.

The rearrangement joins TRBV4-1 to TRBJ2-3; 10 bases match TRBD1. This receptor was identified in a man in his forties or fifties in good health and CMV-seropositive. The sample was PBMCs. CDR3 bases: TGCGCCAGCAGCCCGGGACAGGGGATAGGAACAGATACGCAGTATTTT. Amino acid sequence: CASSPGQGIGTDTQYF.